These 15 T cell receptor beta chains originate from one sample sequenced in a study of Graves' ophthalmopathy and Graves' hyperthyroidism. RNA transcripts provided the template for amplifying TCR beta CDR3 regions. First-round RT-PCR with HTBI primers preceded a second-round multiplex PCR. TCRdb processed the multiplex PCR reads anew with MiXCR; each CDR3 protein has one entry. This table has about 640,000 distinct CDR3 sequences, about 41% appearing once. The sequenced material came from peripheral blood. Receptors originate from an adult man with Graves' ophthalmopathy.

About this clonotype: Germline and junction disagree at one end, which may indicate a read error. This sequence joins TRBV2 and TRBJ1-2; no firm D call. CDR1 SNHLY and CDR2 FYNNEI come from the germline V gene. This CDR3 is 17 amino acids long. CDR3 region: CASSQGKLGSHNYGYTF. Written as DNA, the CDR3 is TGCGCCAGCAGCCAAGGCAAACTCGGCAGTCATAACTATGGCTACACCTTC.

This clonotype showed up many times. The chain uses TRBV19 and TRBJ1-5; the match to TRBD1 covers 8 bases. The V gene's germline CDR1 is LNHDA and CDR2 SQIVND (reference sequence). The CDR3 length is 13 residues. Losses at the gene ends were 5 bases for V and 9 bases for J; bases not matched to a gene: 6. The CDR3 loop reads CASSSGGGRPQHF. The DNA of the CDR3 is TGTGCCAGTAGTTCAGGGGGCGGGCGGCCCCAGCATTTT.

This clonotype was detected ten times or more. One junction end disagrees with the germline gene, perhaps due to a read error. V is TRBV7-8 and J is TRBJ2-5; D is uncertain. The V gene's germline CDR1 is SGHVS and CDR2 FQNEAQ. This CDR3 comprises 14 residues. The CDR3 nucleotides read TGCGCCAGCAGCCCTCGAGGACCGGTTCGCGGCCAGTACTTC. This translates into CASSPRGPVRGQYF.

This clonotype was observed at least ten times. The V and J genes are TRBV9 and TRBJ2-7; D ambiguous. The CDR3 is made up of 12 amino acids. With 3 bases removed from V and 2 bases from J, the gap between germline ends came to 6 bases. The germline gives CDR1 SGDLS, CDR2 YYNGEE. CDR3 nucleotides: TGTGCCAGCAGCGCCCAAACCTACGAGCAGTACTTC. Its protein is CASSAQTYEQYF.

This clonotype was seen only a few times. The CDR3 nucleotides are TGTGCCAGCAGCTCGCTACCAGGGGGTGAGGGAGAGACCCAGTACTTC. As protein: CASSSLPGGEGETQYF. The genes are TRBV13 and TRBJ2-5, with 7 positions matching TRBD1. This CDR3 is 16 amino acids long. The V gene end was trimmed by 4 bases and the J gene end by 4 bases; junction bases not matched to a gene: 12. Germline CDR1 and CDR2: PRHDT and FYEKMQ (reference sequence).

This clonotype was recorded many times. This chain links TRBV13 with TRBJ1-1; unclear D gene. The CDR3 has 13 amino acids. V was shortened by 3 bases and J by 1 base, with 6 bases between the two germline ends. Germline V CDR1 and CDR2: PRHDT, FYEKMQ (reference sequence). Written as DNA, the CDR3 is TGTGCCAGCAGCTTCTGGGAGAACACTGAAGCTTTCTTT. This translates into CASSFWENTEAFF.

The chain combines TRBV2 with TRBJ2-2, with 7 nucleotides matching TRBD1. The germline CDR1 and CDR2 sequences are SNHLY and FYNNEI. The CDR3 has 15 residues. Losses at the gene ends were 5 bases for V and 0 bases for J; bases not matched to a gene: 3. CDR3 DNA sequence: TGTGCCAGCAGTTGGCAGGGGGCGAACACCGGGGAGCTGTTTTTT. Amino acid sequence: CASSWQGANTGELFF.

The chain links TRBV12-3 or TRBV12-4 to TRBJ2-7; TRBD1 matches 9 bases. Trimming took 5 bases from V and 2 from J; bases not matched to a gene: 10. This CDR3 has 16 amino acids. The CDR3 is CASSTIGTGSPYEQYF. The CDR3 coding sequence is TGTGCCAGCAGTACTATCGGGACAGGGAGCCCCTACGAGCAGTACTTC.

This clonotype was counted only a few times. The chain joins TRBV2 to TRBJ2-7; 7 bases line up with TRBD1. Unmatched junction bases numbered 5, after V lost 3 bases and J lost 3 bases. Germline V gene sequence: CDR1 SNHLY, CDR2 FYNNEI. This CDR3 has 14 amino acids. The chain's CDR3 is CASSEVQGDYEQYF. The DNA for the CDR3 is TGTGCCAGCAGTGAGGTGCAGGGGGACTACGAGCAGTACTTC.

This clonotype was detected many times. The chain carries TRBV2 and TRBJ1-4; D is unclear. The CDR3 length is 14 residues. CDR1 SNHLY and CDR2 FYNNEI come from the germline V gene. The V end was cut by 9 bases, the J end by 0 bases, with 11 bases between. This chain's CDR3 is CASHTLATNEKLFF. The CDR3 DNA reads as TGTGCCAGTCATACACTTGCAACTAATGAAAAACTGTTTTTT.

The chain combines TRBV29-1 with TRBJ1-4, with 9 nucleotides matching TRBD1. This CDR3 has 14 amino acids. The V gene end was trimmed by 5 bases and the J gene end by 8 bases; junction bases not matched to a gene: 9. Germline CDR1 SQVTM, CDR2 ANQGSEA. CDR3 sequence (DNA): TGCAGCGTTAAAAAAGGGACAGGGACCGAAAAACTGTTTTTT. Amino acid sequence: CSVKKGTGTEKLFF.

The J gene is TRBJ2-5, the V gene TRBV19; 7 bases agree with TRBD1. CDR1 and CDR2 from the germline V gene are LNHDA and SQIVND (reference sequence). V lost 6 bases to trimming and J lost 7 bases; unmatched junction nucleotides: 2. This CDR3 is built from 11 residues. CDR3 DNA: TGTGCCAGTAGCCGGACAGGGACCCAGTACTTC. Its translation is CASSRTGTQYF.

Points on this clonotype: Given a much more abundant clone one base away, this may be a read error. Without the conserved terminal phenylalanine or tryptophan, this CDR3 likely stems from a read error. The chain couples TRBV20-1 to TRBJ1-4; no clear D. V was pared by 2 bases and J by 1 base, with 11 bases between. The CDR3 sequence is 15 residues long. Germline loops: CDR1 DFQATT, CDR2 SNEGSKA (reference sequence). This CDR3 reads CSARPRLRTNEKLFL. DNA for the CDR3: TGCAGTGCTAGACCTCGACTGAGAACTAATGAAAAACTGTTTCTT.

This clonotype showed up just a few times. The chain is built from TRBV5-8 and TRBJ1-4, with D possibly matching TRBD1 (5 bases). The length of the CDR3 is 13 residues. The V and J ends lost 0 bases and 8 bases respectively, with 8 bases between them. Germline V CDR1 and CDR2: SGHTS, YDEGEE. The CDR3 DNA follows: TGTGCCAGCAGCTTGGGTAGGGACGAAAAACTGTTTTTT. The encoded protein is CASSLGRDEKLFF.

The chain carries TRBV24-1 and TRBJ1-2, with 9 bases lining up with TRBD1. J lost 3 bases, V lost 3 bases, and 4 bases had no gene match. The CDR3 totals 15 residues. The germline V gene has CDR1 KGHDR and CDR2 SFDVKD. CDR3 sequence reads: CATSDRTGADYGYTF. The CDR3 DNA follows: TGTGCCACCAGTGATCGGACAGGGGCGGACTATGGCTACACCTTC.